This T cell receptor (beta chain) stems from a study of cytomegalovirus exposure and HLA in healthy donors. Findings of the study overall: Whilst most TCR sequences proved rare, a subset of public TCRs occurred across many donors. Based on reports, TCR beta sequences accurately predicted HLA-A and HLA-B alleles for most subjects. In a later analysis, TCR beta V- and J-gene trimming was associated with a missense DCLRE1C variant.

Germline CDR1 is SNHLY and CDR2 is FYNNEI. V lost 0 bases and J lost 7; bases outside the gene matches: 9. The CDR3 has 17 amino acids. As concerns this clone: Its antigen is unknown.

PCR employed 60 Vbeta and 13 Jbeta primers. Original processing notes: An analysis that came later counted 77 million or so unique TCR beta chains, approximately 10 million shared. Only in-frame clones appear in the TCRdb table, and some are missing; sequencing was by immunoSEQ multiplex PCR. V and J calls and clone size follow that table, whereas D and trimming were derived from the DNA. Of approximately 130,000 clones in the sample, around 77% were seen once. The genes are TRBV2 and TRBJ2-1, with 10 bases identical to TRBD1. The receptor comes from a man aged 18-30 years in good health and CMV-seropositive. Sequences were obtained from PBMCs. DNA for the CDR3: TGTGCCAGCAGTGAAGCAGTGGGGACAGGGGTAGGAAATGAGCAGTTCTTC. This encodes CASSEAVGTGVGNEQFF. Drawing the rest from reference TRBV2 and TRBJ2-1, the complete variable domain is EPEVTQTPSHQVTQMGQEVILRCVPISNHLYFYWYRQILGQKVEFLVSFYNNEISEKSEIFDDQFSVERPDGSNFTLKIRSTKLEDSAMYFCASSEAVGTGVGNEQFFGPGTRLTVL.